These 23 T cell receptor beta chains came from one sample sequenced in a study of shared clonotypes between healthy human individuals. Sequencing was performed with immunoSEQ multiplex PCR; in TCRdb, only in-frame clones are kept and a portion is missing. The sample lists over 400,000 clones; 95% to 96% were seen once. Sequenced input: naive CD4+ T cells sorted from blood. Noted subset: CD45RA+ positively selected. The receptors shown here come from a woman aged 30 to 39 in good health.

CDR3 sequence: CASSEYGPREGGTQYF. In DNA, the CDR3 is TGTGCCAGCAGTGAATACGGGCCCCGGGAAGGAGGTACGCAGTATTTT. V and J are TRBV25-1 and TRBJ2-3, with D tentatively TRBD2 (5 bases). The germline CDR1 and CDR2 sequences are MGHDK and SYGVNS. Trimming took off 0 bases at V and 8 bases at J, with 18 bases between the two ends. The CDR3 spans 16 residues.

The rearrangement links TRBV11-2 to TRBJ2-5; TRBD2 matches 11 bases. Per germline, CDR1 SGHAT and CDR2 FQNNGV. Trimming cost V 5 bases and J 4 bases; bases outside gene matches: 9. This CDR3 spans 16 amino acids. The CDR3 DNA is TGTGCCAGCAGCCATGGGCTAGCGGGAGGACGAGAGACCCAGTACTTC. Translation gives CASSHGLAGGRETQYF.

This chain uses TRBV5-1 with TRBJ2-5, with 10 bases that match TRBD1. Per germline, CDR1 SGHRS and CDR2 YFSETQ. The CDR3 sequence is 15 residues long. J lost 2 bases, V lost 4 bases, and 5 bases had no gene match. This CDR3 reads CASSPGQGKQETQYF. In nucleotides, the CDR3 is TGCGCCAGCAGCCCGGGACAGGGGAAGCAAGAGACCCAGTACTTC.

CDR3 DNA: TGCGCCAGCAGTAAAGGCGAATCTGGAAACACCATATATTTT. It codes for CASSKGESGNTIYF. The rearrangement joins TRBV5-1 to TRBJ1-3, with D hard to call. The CDR3 runs 14 residues. Trimming removed 5 bases at V and 1 base at J, with 10 bases between. CDR1 and CDR2 from the germline V gene are SGHRS and YFSETQ. Variable domain in full (rest from reference TRBV5-1 and TRBJ1-3): KAGVTQTPRYLIKTRGQQVTLSCSPISGHRSVSWYQQTPGQGLQFLFEYFSETQRNKGNFPGRFSGRQFSNSRSEMNVSTLELGDSALYLCASSKGESGNTIYFGEGSWLTVV.

The chain couples TRBV4-1 to TRBJ1-2; possibly TRBD1 for D (5 bases). V lost 0 bases, J lost 3 bases, and 11 bases lay in between. Germline values: CDR1 MGHRA, CDR2 YSYEKL. The CDR3 is made up of 15 amino acids. The CDR3 loop is CASSQDRGRDYGYTF. DNA of the CDR3: TGCGCCAGCAGCCAAGATCGGGGCAGGGACTATGGCTACACCTTC.

This clone showed up just once. The rearrangement links TRBV29-1 to TRBJ2-3, with 8 positions matching TRBD1. The germline V gene encodes CDR1 SQVTM and CDR2 ANQGSEA. V lost 4 bases and J lost 3; bases outside the gene matches: 3. The length of the CDR3 is 13 residues. The CDR3: CSVAYRGTDTQYF. The CDR3 DNA sequence: TGCAGCGTTGCCTACAGGGGGACAGATACGCAGTATTTT.

The gene calls are TRBV25-1 and TRBJ2-7; D perhaps matches TRBD2 (5 bases). Trimming removed 5 bases at V and 4 bases at J, with 15 bases between. The CDR3 covers 14 residues. CDR1 MGHDK and CDR2 SYGVNS come from the germline V gene. For the CDR3, the DNA is TGTGCCAGCAGTACGATAATCCGAGGGTACGAGCAGTACTTC. Encoded protein: CASSTIIRGYEQYF.

This sequence joins TRBV29-1 and TRBJ2-5, with D possibly being TRBD2 (6 bases). The CDR3 is 12 amino acids. V was shortened by 5 bases and J by 5 bases, with 12 bases between the two germline ends. Germline V CDR1 and CDR2: SQVTM, ANQGSEA. CDR3 amino acids: CSVQEGRETQYF. The CDR3 DNA is TGCAGCGTTCAGGAGGGGAGGGAGACCCAGTACTTC. Complete variable domain (other parts from reference TRBV29-1 and TRBJ2-5): SAVISQKPSRDICQRGTSLTIQCQVDSQVTMMFWYRQQPGQSLTLIATANQGSEATYESGFVIDKFPISRPNLTFSTLTVSNMSPEDSSIYLCSVQEGRETQYFGPGTRLLVL.

The chain uses TRBV18 and TRBJ2-6; D gene ambiguous. CDR1 KGHSH and CDR2 LQKENI come from the germline V gene. The CDR3 consists of 17 residues. Trimming pared 5 bases from V and 0 bases from J, leaving 14 bases between. The CDR3 loop is CASSSTQKPSGANVLTF. The CDR3 coding sequence is TGTGCCAGCTCATCAACACAGAAACCCTCTGGGGCCAACGTCCTGACTTTC.

This clone was counted once. The gene calls are TRBV15 and TRBJ2-7; D remains unclear. The germline V gene encodes CDR1 LNHNV and CDR2 YYDKDF (reference sequence). The length of the CDR3 is 15 residues. The ends were cut back, 0 bases at V and 9 bases at J, with 18 bases in the middle. CDR3 residues: CATSRDLADPPRQYF. The CDR3 bases are TGTGCCACCAGCAGAGATCTGGCGGATCCTCCACGGCAGTACTTC.

The J gene is TRBJ2-1, the V gene TRBV25-1, with 9 bases fitting TRBD2. This CDR3 has 15 residues. Germline V CDR1 and CDR2: MGHDK, SYGVNS. Trimming removed 8 bases from V and 8 bases from J; junction bases left unmatched: 13. CDR3: CASGTLAGAGDEQFF. As DNA, the CDR3 is TGTGCCAGCGGAACCTTAGCGGGGGCCGGAGATGAGCAGTTCTTC.

The genes are TRBV19 and TRBJ2-2; 7 bases fit TRBD1. The CDR3 has 15 amino acids. After removal of 6 bases from V and 1 base from J, the junction contained 5 bases not matched to a gene. The germline V gene encodes CDR1 LNHDA and CDR2 SQIVND (reference sequence). CDR3 loop: CASSLTGWNTGELFF. For the CDR3, the DNA is TGTGCCAGTAGCCTGACAGGGTGGAACACCGGGGAGCTGTTTTTT.

The chain employs TRBV28 and TRBJ1-4; D is unresolved. CDR3 length equals 11 residues. Germline CDR1 reads MDHEN; CDR2 reads SYDVKM. Trimming stripped 4 bases from V and 8 bases from J, with 5 bases between. CDR3: CASSYEEKLFF. The CDR3 DNA follows: TGTGCCAGCAGTTACGAAGAAAAACTGTTTTTT.

This chain uses TRBV19 with TRBJ1-2; the D gene is possibly TRBD1 (5 bases). Trimming shortened V by 1 base and J by 2 bases, and 14 bases separated the two germline ends. Germline assignment: CDR1 LNHDA and CDR2 SQIVND (reference sequence). CDR3 size: 16 residues. The CDR3 DNA reads TGTGCCAGTAGTATAGGAGGGACGGCCCTAAACTATGGCTACACCTTC. Translated, it gives CASSIGGTALNYGYTF.

CDR3 sequence reads: CASSLGLAGTYEQYF. The CDR3 region has the DNA TGCGCCAGCAGCTTGGGACTAGCGGGGACCTACGAGCAGTACTTC. The chain has TRBV5-1 and TRBJ2-7; 11 bases are shared with TRBD2. Trimming took 0 bases from V and 2 from J; bases not matched to a gene: 1. The CDR3 covers 15 residues. CDR1 and CDR2 from the germline V gene are SGHRS and YFSETQ.

This chain joins TRBV7-9 and TRBJ2-3, with a weak D call TRBD1 (5 bases). Germline V CDR1 and CDR2: SEHNR, FQNEAQ (reference sequence). The CDR3 has 14 residues. Trimming removed 6 bases from V and 0 bases from J, with 10 bases in between. CDR3 sequence (DNA): TGTGCCAGCAGAGCAGGGCCTAGCACAGATACGCAGTATTTT. It specifies CASRAGPSTDTQYF.

The genes are TRBV19 and TRBJ2-7; possibly TRBD1 or TRBD2 for D (5 bases each). The CDR3 loop spans 14 amino acids. V gave up 1 base and J gave up 7 bases, with 14 bases separating them. Looked up from germline, CDR1 is LNHDA and CDR2 is SQIVND (reference sequence). CDR3 DNA: TGTGCCAGTAGTATAGCCGGGACCACCACGGAGCAGTACTTC. Its translation: CASSIAGTTTEQYF.

The chain recombines TRBV11-1 with TRBJ2-3, with D hard to call. The CDR3 is made up of 15 amino acids. Germline V gives CDR1 SGHAT, CDR2 FQDESV (reference sequence). V lost 5 bases to trimming and J lost 6 bases, with 18 bases between them. The CDR3, as DNA: TGTGCCAGCAGCACCGCCGGGTACGAGATCGATACGCAGTATTTT. Translated: CASSTAGYEIDTQYF.

The chain has TRBV28 and TRBJ2-1; tentatively, D is TRBD2 (6 bases). Germline V gives CDR1 MDHEN, CDR2 SYDVKM. V was clipped by 7 bases and J by 3 bases, with 7 bases between them. This CDR3 comprises 12 residues. The CDR3 DNA reads as TGTGCCAGCAAGGGAGGCTACAATGAGCAGTTCTTC. This sequence encodes CASKGGYNEQFF.

The chain employs TRBV10-1 and TRBJ2-1; D remains ambiguous. Trimming took 6 bases from V and 8 from J, leaving 8 bases between them. The germline V gene encodes CDR1 WNHNN and CDR2 SYGVQD (reference sequence). The CDR3 has 11 amino acids. The CDR3 coding sequence is TGCGCCAGCAGCGGACCGGATGAGCAGTTCTTC. The encoded protein is CASSGPDEQFF.

The table lists this clone with a count of one. This rearrangement joins TRBV7-9 to TRBJ2-7; D remains ambiguous. The germline gives CDR1 SEHNR, CDR2 FQNEAQ (reference sequence). Trimming left V 3 bases short and J 2 bases short, with 11 bases between. The CDR3 runs to 14 residues. For the CDR3, the DNA is TGTGCCAGCAGCTTCGGGTACCTACCCTACGAGCAGTACTTC. Translation: CASSFGYLPYEQYF.

This chain links TRBV11-1 with TRBJ2-3; D is possibly TRBD2 (6 bases). CDR1 and CDR2 (germline): SGHAT, FQDESV (reference sequence). V lost 4 bases, J lost 4 bases, and 9 bases lay in between. The CDR3 covers 13 residues. CDR3 protein: CASSCTGADTQYF. The CDR3 coding sequence is TGTGCCAGCAGCTGTACGGGGGCAGATACGCAGTATTTT.

The rearrangement uses TRBV9 and TRBJ1-1; TRBD1 is a possible D gene (5 bases). CDR1 is SGDLS and CDR2 is YYNGEE in the germline V gene. V dropped 0 bases and J dropped 4 bases, with 13 bases sitting between them. The CDR3 is 15 residues long. The CDR3 DNA follows: TGTGCCAGCAGCGTAGATCCAGGGAGGAGCACTGAAGCTTTCTTT. This translates into CASSVDPGRSTEAFF.